This entry features one TCR beta chain sequence. The sample originates from a study of blood T cell repertoires in COVID-19. Overall study: In each case, the material was cDNA or gDNA derived from T cells, B-cell-depleted T cells, or PBMCs.

CDR3 size: 13 residues. V gave up 3 bases and J gave up 4 bases, with 9 bases separating them. Looked up from germline, CDR1 is SGHRS and CDR2 is YFSETQ. In the source study's methods: Amplification of reference gene primers provided the estimated nucleated cell counts. Data came from immunoSEQ multiplex PCR; TCRdb stores just in-frame clones and leaves some out. That table furnishes V, J and clone size, whereas the DNA furnished D and trimming. The repertoire consists of tens of thousands of clones, with 81% occurring once and the leading ten covering around 43%. The receptor was isolated from a man older than 75 with acute or convalescent COVID-19. V usage is TRBV5-1 and J usage is TRBJ2-3; a possible D gene is TRBD2 (5 bases). Sequences were obtained from peripheral blood. The CDR3, as DNA: TGCGCCAGCAGCTATGGACTGGCAGATACGCAGTATTTT. This encodes CASSYGLADTQYF.